This TCR beta chain derives from a study of T cell repertoires in cytomegalovirus infection. This clonotype occurred a few times. MiXCR was run by TCRdb on the reads, yielding one entry per CDR3 protein. The repertoire holds under 800,000 distinct CDR3 sequences, with 24% as singletons. The CDR3 has 14 amino acids. Deletions cut 6 bases from V and 5 bases from J, with 18 bases between. Germline V gives CDR1 SQVTM, CDR2 ANQGSEA. The sequenced material came from CD8+ T cells from PBMCs. The chain combines TRBV29-1 with TRBJ2-3; D is unresolved. The TCR was taken from a human donor in good health (CMV status not recorded). Some clones in this sample may be carry-over from other donors' samples. CDR3 sequence (DNA): TGCAGCGTCTCTCTGGCCCGGGCAGGAGATACGCAGTATTTT. This codes for CSVSLARAGDTQYF.